This T cell receptor (beta chain) was identified during a study of blood T cell repertoires in COVID-19. Overall study: Italy, Spain and the United States were the sources of the convalescent and acute COVID-19 samples.

Patients from Seattle were sampled longitudinally, starting during active infection. Sequencing used immunoSEQ multiplex PCR; TCRdb keeps in-frame clones, though not all of them. The table records 84,000 or so clones, roughly three quarters of them present only once. Deletions cut 3 bases from V and 1 base from J, with 9 bases between. There are 15 residues in the CDR3. Germline V gene data show CDR1 as MNHEY and CDR2 as SVGAGI. V is TRBV6-5 and J is TRBJ2-2, with D tentatively TRBD1 (5 bases). The sequence was collected from a man aged 55 to 69 with COVID-19, enrolled during active disease. What was sequenced was peripheral blood. As DNA, the CDR3 is TGTGCCAGCAGTTATAGCAGGGAGAACACCGGGGAGCTGTTTTTT. Amino acid sequence: CASSYSRENTGELFF.